A single sample is the source of the 25 T cell receptor beta chains below, sequenced in a study of Epstein–Barr virus B cells in breast cancer. RNA was the template for SMARTer libraries capturing complete alpha and beta V(D)J regions. TCRdb used MiXCR to reprocess the 5' RACE reads, holding one entry per CDR3 protein. The profile shows around 720 distinct CDR3 sequences, 35% to 55% of them singletons. These receptors' antigens are unknown. The material sequenced was tumor-infiltrating lymphocytes expanded in culture. The receptors here all came from a woman in her forties with triple-negative breast cancer.

The J gene is TRBJ2-1, the V gene TRBV5-6; D is undetermined. In germline, CDR1 is SGHDT, CDR2 YYEEEE. Trimming removed 0 bases from V and 12 bases from J, with 19 bases in between. The CDR3 is made up of 15 amino acids. The CDR3 here is CASSLAAIIRGGQFF. The CDR3 DNA follows: TGTGCCAGCAGCTTGGCAGCGATCATAAGAGGTGGGCAGTTCTTC.

This clonotype was found a few times. The chain couples TRBV27 to TRBJ2-7, with 7 positions matching TRBD2. The CDR3 extends over 14 amino acids. V lost 3 bases to trimming and J lost 3 bases; unmatched junction nucleotides: 5. The germline V gene encodes CDR1 MNHEY and CDR2 SMNVEV (reference sequence). CDR3 nucleotide sequence: TGTGCCAGCAGTTTGGCGGGGGTAAGCTACGAGCAGTACTTC. Its translation: CASSLAGVSYEQYF.

The table lists this clonotype with a few counts. The germline gene is not matched at one end of the junction; a read error may be the cause. The gene calls are TRBV2 and TRBJ2-5; no reliable D call. Germline loops: CDR1 SNHLY, CDR2 FYNNEI. The CDR3 sequence is 13 residues long. DNA of the CDR3: TGTGCCAGCAGAGAAGGTTACGGGGAGACCCAGTACTTC. Translated, it gives CASREGYGETQYF.

In this sample, this clonotype turned up a few times. This sequence joins TRBV9 and TRBJ2-3; tentative D call: TRBD2 (6 bases). The CDR3 consists of 15 residues. The V end was cut by 7 bases, the J end by 0 bases, with 15 bases between. Germline CDR1 is SGDLS and CDR2 is YYNGEE. CDR3 coding DNA: TGTGCCAGCCAGCCCTATAGCGGAAGCACAGATACGCAGTATTTT. Protein: CASQPYSGSTDTQYF.

Worth noting for this clonotype: A much larger clone differs by one base, so this may be a read error. The V call is TRBV18, the J call TRBJ1-3; D might be TRBD1 (5 bases). Germline V lookup: CDR1 KGHSH, CDR2 LQKENI. Trimming removed 1 base at V and 3 bases at J, with 7 bases between. The CDR3 loop spans 14 amino acids. CDR3 protein: CASSPRGGGNTIYF. DNA for the CDR3: TGTGCCAGCTCACCACGCGGGGGTGGAAACACCATATATTTT.

V is TRBV20-1 and J is TRBJ2-3; D not resolved. Germline V gives CDR1 DFQATT, CDR2 SNEGSKA (reference sequence). This CDR3 spans 13 amino acids. Trimming pared 6 bases from V and 0 bases from J, leaving 10 bases between. CDR3 coding DNA: TGCAGTGCGACCCGGGCTAGCACAGATACGCAGTATTTT. Translation: CSATRASTDTQYF.

This clonotype was picked up a small number of times. V usage is TRBV6-2 or TRBV6-3 and J usage is TRBJ2-7; D not resolved. The germline V gene has CDR1 MNHEY and CDR2 SVGEGT. V shed 0 bases and J shed 6 bases, with 15 bases lying between them. The CDR3 consists of 15 residues. The DNA for the CDR3 is TGTGCCAGCAGTTACTCGTCTAACCCCTTCTCCGAGCAGTACTTC. This codes for CASSYSSNPFSEQYF.

There are a few counts of this clonotype. This chain connects TRBV15 to TRBJ2-7, with a tentative D call TRBD2 (6 bases). This CDR3 has 13 amino acids. Germline V gene sequence: CDR1 LNHNV, CDR2 YYDKDF (reference sequence). V lost 4 bases and J lost 3, with 10 bases in between. CDR3 residues: CATSTAGYYEQYF. The DNA of the CDR3 is TGTGCCACCAGCACGGCGGGGTACTACGAGCAGTACTTC.

The gene calls are TRBV5-1 and TRBJ1-2, with D maybe TRBD1 (6 bases). CDR3 length: 13 amino acids. From germline, CDR1 is SGHRS and CDR2 YFSETQ. V was clipped by 0 bases and J by 11 bases, with 14 bases between them. The CDR3 region has the DNA TGCGCCAGCAGCTTGGTCGGACAGATAGAATACACCTTC. As protein: CASSLVGQIEYTF.

This clonotype has a handful of counts. V is TRBV2 and J is TRBJ2-3; 10 bases are shared with TRBD2. CDR1 is SNHLY and CDR2 is FYNNEI in the germline V gene. With V trimmed by 7 bases and J by 7 bases, 5 bases remained unmatched. The CDR3 loop spans 13 amino acids. CDR3 in amino acids: CASKIAGGHTQYF. The CDR3 region has the DNA TGTGCCAGCAAAATAGCGGGGGGTCATACGCAGTATTTT.

Within the sample, this clonotype is large. This chain joins TRBV28 and TRBJ2-7, with 8 bases that match TRBD2. CDR3 length: 15 amino acids. Germline values: CDR1 MDHEN, CDR2 SYDVKM. Trimming cost V 3 bases and J 0 bases; bases outside gene matches: 4. CDR3 residues: CASSFWLAGSYEQYF. The CDR3, as DNA: TGTGCCAGCAGTTTTTGGCTAGCGGGCTCCTACGAGCAGTACTTC.

As to this clonotype: One base away lies a much larger clone, so this may be a sequencing read error. V usage is TRBV9 and J usage is TRBJ2-5, with a weak D call TRBD2 (5 bases). Deletions cut 1 base from V and 4 bases from J, with 14 bases between. This CDR3 has 15 residues. Germline V gene data show CDR1 as SGDLS and CDR2 as YYNGEE. For the CDR3, the DNA is TGTGCCAGCAGCGTATTTGAGGAGGTAGGAGAGACCCAGTACTTC. Residues: CASSVFEEVGETQYF.

The rearrangement joins TRBV5-1 to TRBJ2-2, with D unclear. Germline-derived CDR1 and CDR2 are SGHRS and YFSETQ. The CDR3 is 14 amino acids. The V and J ends lost 4 bases and 3 bases respectively, with 10 bases between them. CDR3 in amino acids: CASSVRSDTGELFF. The CDR3 DNA reads TGCGCCAGCAGCGTGCGTTCGGACACCGGGGAGCTGTTTTTT.

The chain recombines TRBV7-9 with TRBJ2-7; unclear D gene. The CDR3 extends over 14 amino acids. Germline V CDR1 and CDR2: SEHNR, FQNEAQ (reference sequence). V lost 4 bases, J lost 1 base, and 11 bases lay in between. The CDR3 spells CASSYPTLSYEQYF. The CDR3 nucleotides are TGTGCCAGCAGCTACCCCACATTATCCTACGAGCAGTACTTC.

The chain employs TRBV18 and TRBJ2-1; tentative D call: TRBD1 (7 bases). Trimming stripped 4 bases from V and 12 bases from J, with 19 bases between. Germline CDR1 is KGHSH and CDR2 is LQKENI. This CDR3 region has 14 residues. The CDR3, as DNA: TGTGCCAGCTCACTAACAGGGGTTCGGGACTCGCAGTTCTTC. This codes for CASSLTGVRDSQFF.

The V gene is TRBV20-1, the J gene TRBJ2-3, with a weak D call TRBD2 (6 bases). CDR1 DFQATT and CDR2 SNEGSKA come from the germline V gene (reference sequence). V lost 6 bases and J 10 bases, leaving 23 bases between the germline ends. The CDR3 runs 14 residues. CDR3 coding DNA: TGCAGTGCCCGCGACGGGAGCCGCGGTGTTTCGCAGTATTTT. Translation: CSARDGSRGVSQYF.

The V gene is TRBV4-3, the J gene TRBJ1-2; D is uncertain. Germline V gene sequence: CDR1 LGHNA, CDR2 YSLEER. There are 15 residues in the CDR3. The germline V and J ends were trimmed by 5 bases and 0 bases, with 13 bases remaining between them. CDR3 nucleotide sequence: TGCGCCAGCAGCAACCCCCAGAAACCTAACTATGGCTACACCTTC. It codes for CASSNPQKPNYGYTF.

The chain couples TRBV27 to TRBJ2-5; TRBD2 might be the D (6 bases). The CDR3 loop spans 14 amino acids. V was clipped by 6 bases and J by 1 base, with 12 bases between them. In germline, CDR1 is MNHEY, CDR2 SMNVEV (reference sequence). The CDR3 spells CASRPSSAQETQYF. The CDR3 coding sequence is TGTGCCAGCAGACCGTCTAGCGCCCAAGAGACCCAGTACTTC.

This clonotype was picked up one time. The rearrangement uses TRBV3-1 and TRBJ2-5, with 9 bases matching TRBD1. This CDR3 contains 16 residues. V gave up 0 bases and J gave up 4 bases; unmatched junction bases: 6. The germline V gene has CDR1 LGHDT and CDR2 YNNKEL (reference sequence). CDR3 protein: CASSQDFGTGRETQYF. CDR3 sequence (DNA): TGTGCCAGCAGCCAAGATTTCGGGACAGGGCGAGAGACCCAGTACTTC.

This clonotype was counted once. The chain employs TRBV7-8 and TRBJ2-7, with 10 bases identical to TRBD2. CDR1 and CDR2 (germline): SGHVS, FQNEAQ. The V and J ends lost 5 bases and 5 bases, in that order; junction bases with no gene match: 18. The CDR3 covers 18 residues. CDR3 nucleotide sequence: TGTGCCAGCAGCCCCCGATCCGTCCTAGCGGGAGTCCGTCACGAGCAGTACTTC. Translated, it gives CASSPRSVLAGVRHEQYF.

This clonotype was recorded only once. The chain recombines TRBV3-1 with TRBJ2-7; tentative D call: TRBD2 (6 bases). V shed 0 bases and J shed 1 base, with 13 bases lying between them. CDR1 is LGHDT, CDR2 YNNKEL, per germline (reference sequence). The CDR3 runs to 16 residues. CDR3 in DNA: TGTGCCAGCAGCCAAGATCTGGGGGGTCAATCCTACGAGCAGTACTTC. It yields the protein CASSQDLGGQSYEQYF.

CDR3 in DNA: TGCAGCGCCAGGGGAGTTTTTGATATGCTGTTTTTT. This sequence encodes CSARGVFDMLFF. The rearrangement joins TRBV29-1 to TRBJ2-2; TRBD1 might be the D (6 bases). The CDR3 runs 12 residues. CDR1 and CDR2 (germline): SQVTM, ANQGSEA. V gave up 7 bases and J gave up 13 bases, with 19 bases separating them.

V usage is TRBV4-1 and J usage is TRBJ1-2; the match to TRBD1 covers 8 bases. The trim removed 4 bases at V and 8 bases at J, leaving 12 bases unmatched. Germline CDR1 reads MGHRA; CDR2 reads YSYEKL. The CDR3 is 15 amino acids. The CDR3 region has the DNA TGCGCCAGCAGCCCCGGACAGGGAGTAGCGGGGGGCTACACCTTC. Translation: CASSPGQGVAGGYTF.

The J gene is TRBJ2-1, the V gene TRBV15; possibly TRBD2 for D (6 bases). Germline CDR1 reads LNHNV; CDR2 reads YYDKDF (reference sequence). V lost 6 bases to trimming and J lost 5 bases, with 8 bases between them. The CDR3 contains 12 residues. The CDR3 nucleotides read TGTGCCACCAGTCGGGAGAACAATGAGCAGTTCTTC. Protein sequence: CATSRENNEQFF.

The CDR3, as DNA: TGTGCCAGCAGTTTTACTAGCGGGGAGACAGATACGCAGTATTTT. It codes for CASSFTSGETDTQYF. The chain is built from TRBV12-3 or TRBV12-4 and TRBJ2-3; 10 bases are shared with TRBD2. The CDR3 loop spans 15 amino acids. J lost 3 bases, V lost 3 bases, and 3 bases had no gene match.